The clone carrying this T cell receptor beta chain was seen only a few times. Its target is unknown. The data stem from a study of T-cell memory formation after mild COVID-19. General study results and limits: Certain responding clones were present in pre-infection memory, suggesting participation of cross-reactive memory.

Constant-segment primers and 5'RACE yielded cDNA libraries for TCR alpha and TCR beta, each carrying sample barcodes and UMIs. In TCRdb, the 5' RACE reads were re-called with MiXCR into one record per CDR3 protein. Among around 320,000 distinct CDR3 sequences listed, roughly 21% were seen once. The germline V gene has CDR1 DFQATT and CDR2 SNEGSKA (reference sequence). V was shortened by 2 bases and J by 4 bases, with 11 bases between the two germline ends. This CDR3 contains 13 residues. The sample consisted of PBMCs or a T cell subset sorted from them (not recorded which). The receptor's source is a man younger than 35 who had mild COVID-19 (a few samples of this study predate the infection). Cell type and time point are not known. J is TRBJ2-5 and V is TRBV20-1; D is perhaps TRBD2 (5 bases). The CDR3 coding sequence is TGCAGTGCTAGATTGGGGAGTCGAGAGACCCAGTACTTC. This encodes CSARLGSRETQYF.